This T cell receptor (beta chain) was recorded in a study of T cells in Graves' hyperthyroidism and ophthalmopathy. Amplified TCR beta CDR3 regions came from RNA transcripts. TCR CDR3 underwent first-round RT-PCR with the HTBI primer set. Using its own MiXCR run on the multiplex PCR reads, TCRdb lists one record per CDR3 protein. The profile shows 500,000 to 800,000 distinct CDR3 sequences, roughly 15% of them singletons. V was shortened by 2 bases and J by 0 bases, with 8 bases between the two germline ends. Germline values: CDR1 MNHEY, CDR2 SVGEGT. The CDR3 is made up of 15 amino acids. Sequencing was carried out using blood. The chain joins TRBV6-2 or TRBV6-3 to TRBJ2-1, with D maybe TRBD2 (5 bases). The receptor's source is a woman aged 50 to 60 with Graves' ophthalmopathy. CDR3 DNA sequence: TGTGCCAGCAGTTACGGCGGGCTCTCCTACAATGAGCAGTTCTTC. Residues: CASSYGGLSYNEQFF.